This T cell receptor (beta chain) was sequenced during a study of radiotherapy plus CTLA-4 blockade in lung cancer. Background on the study: Of the patients, 15% to 20% showed objective responses and around 29% attained disease control. General study points: Researchers report tumor-derived TCR clones expanding in blood after radiotherapy plus ipilimumab.

People whose metastatic non-small-cell lung cancer was chemo-refractory got focal radiation along with CTLA-4 blockade by ipilimumab. Generated by immunoSEQ multiplex PCR, the TCRdb table keeps only in-frame clones and is missing some. Among 85,000 to 90,000 clones listed, about two thirds were seen once. The germline V and J ends were trimmed by 2 bases and 3 bases, with 15 bases remaining between them. This CDR3 comprises 15 residues. Looked up from germline, CDR1 is SGHKS and CDR2 is YYEKEE (reference sequence). With respect to this clone: Its specificity is unknown.

The V and J genes are TRBV5-5 and TRBJ2-7, with D possibly TRBD2 on 6 matching bases. The input for sequencing was peripheral blood, taken from a patient treated with radiotherapy plus ipilimumab. The receptor comes from a human donor with non-small cell lung cancer that progressed on radiotherapy plus ipilimumab. The CDR3 nucleotides read TGTGCCAGCAGCTTAGGTTACGGGAGTCTCTACGAGCAGTACTTC. Protein: CASSLGYGSLYEQYF.